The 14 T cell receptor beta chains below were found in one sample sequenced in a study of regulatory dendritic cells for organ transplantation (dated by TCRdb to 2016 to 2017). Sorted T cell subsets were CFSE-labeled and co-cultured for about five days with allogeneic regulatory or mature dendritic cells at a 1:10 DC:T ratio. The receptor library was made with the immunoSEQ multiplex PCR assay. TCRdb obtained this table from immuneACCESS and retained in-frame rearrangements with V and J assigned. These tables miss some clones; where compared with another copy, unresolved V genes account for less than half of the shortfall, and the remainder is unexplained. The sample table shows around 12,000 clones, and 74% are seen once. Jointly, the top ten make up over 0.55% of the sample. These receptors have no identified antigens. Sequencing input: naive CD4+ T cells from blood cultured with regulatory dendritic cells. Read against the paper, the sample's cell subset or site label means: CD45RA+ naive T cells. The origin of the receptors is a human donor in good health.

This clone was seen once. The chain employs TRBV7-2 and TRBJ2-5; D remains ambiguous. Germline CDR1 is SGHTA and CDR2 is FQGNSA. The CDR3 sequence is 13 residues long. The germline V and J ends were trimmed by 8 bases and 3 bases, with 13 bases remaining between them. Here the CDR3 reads CASALTREETQYF. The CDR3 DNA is TGTGCCAGCGCCTTGACCCGGGAAGAGACCCAGTACTTC.

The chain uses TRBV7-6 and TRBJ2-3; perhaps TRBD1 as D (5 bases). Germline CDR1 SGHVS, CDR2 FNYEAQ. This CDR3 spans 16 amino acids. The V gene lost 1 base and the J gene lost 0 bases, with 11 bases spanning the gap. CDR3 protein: CASSLEDRTSTDTQYF. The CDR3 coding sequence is TGTGCCAGCAGCTTAGAAGACAGAACTAGCACAGATACGCAGTATTTT.

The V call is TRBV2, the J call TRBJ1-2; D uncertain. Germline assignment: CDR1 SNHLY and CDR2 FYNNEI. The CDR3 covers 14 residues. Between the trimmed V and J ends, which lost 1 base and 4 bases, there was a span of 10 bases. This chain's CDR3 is CASSEDAVVYGYTF. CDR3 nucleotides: TGTGCCAGCAGTGAAGATGCAGTTGTCTATGGCTACACCTTC.

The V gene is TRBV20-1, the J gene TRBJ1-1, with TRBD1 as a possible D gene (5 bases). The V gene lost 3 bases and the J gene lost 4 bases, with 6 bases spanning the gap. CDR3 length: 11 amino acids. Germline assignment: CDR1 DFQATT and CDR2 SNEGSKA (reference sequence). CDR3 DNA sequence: TGCAGTGCTAGCGACAGCACTGAAGCTTTCTTT. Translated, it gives CSASDSTEAFF.

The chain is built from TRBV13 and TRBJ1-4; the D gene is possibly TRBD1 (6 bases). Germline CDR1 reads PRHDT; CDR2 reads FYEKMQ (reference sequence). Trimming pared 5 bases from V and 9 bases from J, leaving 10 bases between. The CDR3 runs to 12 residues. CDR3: CASSNTGKKLFF. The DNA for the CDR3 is TGTGCCAGCAGCAACACAGGGAAAAAACTGTTTTTT.

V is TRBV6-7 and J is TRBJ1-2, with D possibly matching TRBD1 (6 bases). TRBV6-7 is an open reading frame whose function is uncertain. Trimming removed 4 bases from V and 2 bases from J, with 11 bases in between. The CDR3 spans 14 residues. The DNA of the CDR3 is TGTGCCAGCAGTTCCGGGAGGGGGAACTATGGCTACACCTTC. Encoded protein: CASSSGRGNYGYTF.

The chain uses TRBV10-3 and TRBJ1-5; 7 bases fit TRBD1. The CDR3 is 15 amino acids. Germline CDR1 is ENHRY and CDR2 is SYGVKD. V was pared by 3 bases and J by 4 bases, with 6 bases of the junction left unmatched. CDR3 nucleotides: TGTGCCATCAGTGAAGACAGGGCAGGAAATCAGCCCCAGCATTTT. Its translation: CAISEDRAGNQPQHF.

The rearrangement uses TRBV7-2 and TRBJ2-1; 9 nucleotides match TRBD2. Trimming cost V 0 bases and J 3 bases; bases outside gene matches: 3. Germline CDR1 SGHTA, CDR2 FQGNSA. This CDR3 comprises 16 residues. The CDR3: CASSLASGGLYNEQFF. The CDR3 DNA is TGTGCCAGCAGCTTAGCTAGCGGGGGCCTCTACAATGAGCAGTTCTTC.

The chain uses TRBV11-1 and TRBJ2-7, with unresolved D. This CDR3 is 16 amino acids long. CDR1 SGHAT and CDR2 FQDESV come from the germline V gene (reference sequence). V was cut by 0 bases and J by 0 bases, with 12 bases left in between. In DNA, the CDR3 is TGTGCCAGCAGCTTAGCGCGCACAGCTGACTCCTACGAGCAGTACTTC. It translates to CASSLARTADSYEQYF.

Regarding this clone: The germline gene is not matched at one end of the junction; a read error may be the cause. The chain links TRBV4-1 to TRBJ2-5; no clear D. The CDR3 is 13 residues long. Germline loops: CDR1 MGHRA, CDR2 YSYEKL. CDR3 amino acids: CASSQVSQQTQYF. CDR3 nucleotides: TGCGCCAGCAGCCAAGTAAGCCAACAGACCCAGTACTTC.

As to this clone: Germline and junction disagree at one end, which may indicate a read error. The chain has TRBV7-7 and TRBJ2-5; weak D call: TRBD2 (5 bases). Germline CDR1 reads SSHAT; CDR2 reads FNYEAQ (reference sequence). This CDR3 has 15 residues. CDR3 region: CASSLMGLGGETQYF. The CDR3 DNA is TGTGCTAGCAGCTTGATGGGTCTCGGAGGAGAGACCCAGTACTTC. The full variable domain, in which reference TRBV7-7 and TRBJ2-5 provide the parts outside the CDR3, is GAGVSQSPRYKVTKRGQDVTLRCDPISSHATLYWYQQALGQGPEFLTYFNYEAQPDKSGLPSDRFSAERPEGSISTLTIQRTEQRDSAMYRCASSLMGLGGETQYFGPGTRLLVL.

CDR3 nucleotide sequence: TGTGCCAGCAGCAACGGGGTTACTGAAGCTTTCTTT. Translated, it gives CASSNGVTEAFF. The gene calls are TRBV9 and TRBJ1-1; unclear D gene. Trimming removed 4 bases at V and 5 bases at J, with 9 bases between. The germline gives CDR1 SGDLS, CDR2 YYNGEE. The CDR3 contains 12 residues.

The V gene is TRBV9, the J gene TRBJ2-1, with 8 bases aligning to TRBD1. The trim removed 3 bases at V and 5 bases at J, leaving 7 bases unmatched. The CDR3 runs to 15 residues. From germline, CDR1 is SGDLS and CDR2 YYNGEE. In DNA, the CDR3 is TGTGCCAGCAGCGGCCGGGACAGGAGAAACAATGAGCAGTTCTTC. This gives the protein CASSGRDRRNNEQFF.

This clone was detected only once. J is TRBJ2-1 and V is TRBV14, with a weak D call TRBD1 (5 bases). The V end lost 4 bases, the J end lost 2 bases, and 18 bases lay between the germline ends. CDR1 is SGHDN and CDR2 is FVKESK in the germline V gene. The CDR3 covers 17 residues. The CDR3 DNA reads TGTGCCAGCAGCCCCCAAAAAGCCAGGGTGACCTACAATGAGCAGTTCTTC. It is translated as CASSPQKARVTYNEQFF.